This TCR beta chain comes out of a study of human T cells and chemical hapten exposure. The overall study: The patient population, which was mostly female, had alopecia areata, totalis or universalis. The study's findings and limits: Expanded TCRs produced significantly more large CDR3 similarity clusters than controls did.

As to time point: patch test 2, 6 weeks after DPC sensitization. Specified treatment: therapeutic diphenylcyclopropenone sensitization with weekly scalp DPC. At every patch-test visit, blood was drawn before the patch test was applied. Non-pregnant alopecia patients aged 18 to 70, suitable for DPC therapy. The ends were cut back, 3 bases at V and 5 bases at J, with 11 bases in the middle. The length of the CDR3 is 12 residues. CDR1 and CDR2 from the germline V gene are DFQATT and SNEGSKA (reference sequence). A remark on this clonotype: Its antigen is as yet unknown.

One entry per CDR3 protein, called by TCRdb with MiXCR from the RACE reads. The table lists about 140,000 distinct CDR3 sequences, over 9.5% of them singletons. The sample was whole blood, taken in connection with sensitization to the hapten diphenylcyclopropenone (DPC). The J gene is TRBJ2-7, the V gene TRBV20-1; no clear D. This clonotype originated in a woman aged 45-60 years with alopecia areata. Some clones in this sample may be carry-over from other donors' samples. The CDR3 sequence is CSARSGGNEQYF. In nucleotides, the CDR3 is TGCAGTGCTAGGTCCGGTGGCAACGAGCAGTACTTC.